These 27 T cell receptor beta chains came from one sample sequenced in a study of long-term antiretroviral therapy in people with HIV. At survey level, the immunoSEQ assay was run in its v3.0 version. This table comes from immunoSEQ multiplex PCR, and its TCRdb copy is limited to in-frame clones, with some not included. The sample has around 7,900 clones, 82% seen once. The material sequenced was unsorted PBMCs, taken 0.1 years after starting antiretroviral therapy. These receptors were taken from a man aged 35 to 55 with HIV.

The chain joins TRBV5-1 to TRBJ1-1; 7 positions match TRBD1. The CDR3 covers 13 residues. J lost 4 bases, V lost 9 bases, and 9 bases had no gene match. Germline-derived CDR1 and CDR2 are SGHRS and YFSETQ. The CDR3 DNA is TGCGCCAAGGAGGGGGCAGGGCGCACTGAAGCTTTCTTT. It yields the protein CAKEGAGRTEAFF.

The J gene is TRBJ2-7, the V gene TRBV11-3, with TRBD1 matching over 7 bases. V gave up 2 bases and J gave up 2 bases; unmatched junction bases: 0. In germline, CDR1 is SGHNT, CDR2 YENEEA. The CDR3 consists of 13 residues. The CDR3 DNA follows: TGTGCCAGCAGCTTAAGGGGGCCCTACGAGCAGTACTTC. Translated: CASSLRGPYEQYF.

This clone was observed a single time. The V call is TRBV5-1, the J call TRBJ2-6, with D maybe TRBD1 (5 bases). With 2 bases removed from V and 2 bases from J, the gap between germline ends came to 5 bases. Per the germline V gene, CDR1 is SGHRS and CDR2 is YFSETQ. The CDR3 contains 14 residues. CDR3 sequence: CASSLQAGANVLTF. CDR3 DNA sequence: TGCGCCAGCAGCTTACAGGCTGGGGCCAACGTCCTGACTTTC.

The chain uses TRBV4-1 and TRBJ1-2; 8 nucleotides agree with TRBD1. This CDR3 spans 15 amino acids. The junction had 6 bases not matched to a gene; V was cut back by 0 bases and J by 6 bases. Germline values: CDR1 MGHRA, CDR2 YSYEKL. In DNA form, the CDR3 reads TGCGCCAGCAGCCAAGATGCAGGGGGCGGAGATGGCTACACCTTC. Its protein product is CASSQDAGGGDGYTF.

This chain uses TRBV19 with TRBJ1-1; TRBD1 matches at 7 bases. V was clipped by 1 base and J by 3 bases; unmatched bases: 11. This CDR3 region has 17 residues. The germline V gene encodes CDR1 LNHDA and CDR2 SQIVND (reference sequence). The CDR3 coding sequence is TGTGCCAGTAGTATAGGCCTAATTTCCGGGACAGACACTGAAGCTTTCTTT. Translating gives CASSIGLISGTDTEAFF.

This chain links TRBV27 with TRBJ2-7, with 12 bases matching TRBD1. V gave up 5 bases and J gave up 7 bases; unmatched junction bases: 6. CDR1 and CDR2 from the germline V gene are MNHEY and SMNVEV (reference sequence). The CDR3 extends over 14 amino acids. The CDR3 DNA reads TGTGCCAGCAGTCCGGGACAGGGGGCGAGGGAGCAGTACTTC. Protein sequence: CASSPGQGAREQYF.

CDR3 region: CASSSRQGRGNTGELFF. The CDR3 DNA reads TGTGCCAGCAGCTCCCGACAGGGGCGGGGGAACACCGGGGAGCTGTTTTTT. The rearrangement joins TRBV28 to TRBJ2-2; 8 positions agree with TRBD1. The germline V gene has CDR1 MDHEN and CDR2 SYDVKM. The CDR3 is made up of 17 amino acids. Germline trimming cut 6 bases from V and 1 base from J; bases unmatched to any gene: 10.

The chain employs TRBV5-5 and TRBJ2-7; D possibly uses TRBD1 or TRBD2 (6 bases each). The CDR3 spans 16 residues. V was cut by 0 bases and J by 4 bases, with 17 bases left in between. Germline assignment: CDR1 SGHKS and CDR2 YYEKEE (reference sequence). CDR3 nucleotide sequence: TGTGCCAGCAGCTTGGAGTCGTACGGGGGCAAATACGAGCAGTACTTC. Its protein is CASSLESYGGKYEQYF.

This clone has a single count. The J gene is TRBJ1-5, the V gene TRBV5-1; weak D call: TRBD1 (5 bases). V gave up 5 bases and J gave up 0 bases, with 6 bases separating them. The length of the CDR3 is 13 residues. Germline V lookup: CDR1 SGHRS, CDR2 YFSETQ. The CDR3 coding sequence is TGCGCCAGCAGGGGGGATAGCAATCAGCCCCAGCATTTT. Translation gives CASRGDSNQPQHF.

CDR3 bases: TGTGCCAGTACGTCCAGAGGGCCCCAGCATTTT. It yields the protein CASTSRGPQHF. The chain employs TRBV19 and TRBJ1-5; no definite D call. The germline V and J ends were trimmed by 7 bases and 9 bases, with 10 bases remaining between them. Per the germline V gene, CDR1 is LNHDA and CDR2 is SQIVND (reference sequence). The CDR3 has 11 residues.

The CDR3 DNA reads TGCGCCAGCAGCTTTTCTGGGACAGGTTCGTTGGATACGCAGTATTTT. This encodes CASSFSGTGSLDTQYF. The chain has TRBV5-1 and TRBJ2-3; TRBD1 matches 8 bases. The CDR3 length is 16 residues. J was trimmed by 6 bases and V by 2 bases; bases with no gene match: 11. The germline CDR1 and CDR2 sequences are SGHRS and YFSETQ.

The chain is built from TRBV4-1 and TRBJ2-4, with 7 bases identical to TRBD1. The germline CDR1 and CDR2 sequences are MGHRA and YSYEKL. This CDR3 has 18 residues. Trimming at V came to 1 base and at J to 3 bases, leaving 12 bases not matched to a gene. The CDR3 loop is CASSQAPPGQTVKNIQYF. CDR3 DNA: TGCGCCAGCAGCCAAGCCCCCCCGGGACAGACAGTCAAAAACATTCAGTACTTC.

The chain links TRBV19 to TRBJ1-6; 9 nucleotides align to TRBD1. The germline gives CDR1 LNHDA, CDR2 SQIVND (reference sequence). The CDR3 length is 13 residues. V gave up 8 bases and J gave up 10 bases; unmatched junction bases: 6. This CDR3 reads CASRDREGSPLHF. In nucleotides, the CDR3 is TGTGCCAGTCGGGACAGGGAAGGCTCACCCCTCCACTTT.

The V and J genes are TRBV23-1 and TRBJ1-2; 9 nucleotides line up with TRBD1. TRBV23-1 has ORF status, its function being uncertain. With 8 bases clipped from V and 2 bases from J, the junction kept 12 bases outside the gene matches. The CDR3 has 16 amino acids. The CDR3 loop reads CASPQPRDRVNYGYTF. The CDR3 nucleotides read TGCGCCAGCCCTCAACCCCGGGACAGGGTGAACTATGGCTACACCTTC.

The chain combines TRBV28 with TRBJ2-2; 7 bases align to TRBD2. Looked up from germline, CDR1 is MDHEN and CDR2 is SYDVKM. The V gene end was trimmed by 4 bases and the J gene end by 4 bases; junction bases not matched to a gene: 3. There are 14 residues in the CDR3. This chain's CDR3 is CASSSLAATGELFF. CDR3 DNA sequence: TGTGCCAGCAGTTCCCTAGCGGCCACCGGGGAGCTGTTTTTT.

V and J are TRBV4-1 and TRBJ1-6; D gene ambiguous. The V end was cut by 2 bases, the J end by 3 bases, with 14 bases between. The germline V gene has CDR1 MGHRA and CDR2 YSYEKL. This CDR3 spans 17 amino acids. The CDR3 DNA reads as TGCGCCAGCAGCCAACAAGACGGGCCGGGCTATAATTCACCCCTCCACTTT. Encoded protein: CASSQQDGPGYNSPLHF.

This clone was counted between two and nine times. The chain has TRBV7-2 and TRBJ2-7, with 12 bases that match TRBD2. CDR1 SGHTA and CDR2 FQGNSA come from the germline V gene. The V segment lost 6 bases and the J segment 2 bases; nucleotides outside the gene matches: 5. CDR3 length: 15 amino acids. This chain's CDR3 is CASRNLAGGPYEQYF. CDR3 in DNA: TGTGCCAGCAGAAATCTAGCGGGGGGGCCCTACGAGCAGTACTTC.

The rearrangement links TRBV4-3 to TRBJ1-1; a possible D gene is TRBD1 (6 bases). V lost 5 bases and J 2 bases, leaving 9 bases between the germline ends. The germline gives CDR1 LGHNA, CDR2 YSLEER. This CDR3 comprises 13 residues. CDR3 in DNA: TGCGCCAGCAGCTACAGGGCAAACACTGAAGCTTTCTTT. This translates into CASSYRANTEAFF.

This chain links TRBV6-6 with TRBJ1-5; the D is unclear. The V end was cut by 8 bases, the J end by 4 bases, with 3 bases between. The CDR3 consists of 10 residues. CDR1 and CDR2 (germline): MNHNY, SVGAGI (reference sequence). CDR3 nucleotide sequence: TGTGCCAGCGGGAATCAGCCCCAGCATTTT. Its protein is CASGNQPQHF.

The chain links TRBV6-5 to TRBJ1-2; 7 positions match TRBD1. CDR3 size: 16 residues. The germline V gene encodes CDR1 MNHEY and CDR2 SVGAGI. V gave up 2 bases and J gave up 3 bases; unmatched junction bases: 9. CDR3: CASSYLRGSSHYGYTF. The DNA for the CDR3 is TGTGCCAGCAGTTACCTCAGGGGGTCCAGCCACTATGGCTACACCTTC.

V gene TRBV4-2 combines with J gene TRBJ1-4; D not resolved. V shed 4 bases and J shed 8 bases, with 11 bases lying between them. The CDR3 is made up of 13 amino acids. Germline lookup yields CDR1 LGHNA and CDR2 YNFKEQ. The CDR3 DNA reads TGTGCCAGCAGCCTTATAGGTGGCGAAAAACTGTTTTTT. The encoded protein is CASSLIGGEKLFF.

This clone has a single count. The chain recombines TRBV27 with TRBJ2-1, with D tentatively TRBD1 (6 bases). The CDR3 runs 18 residues. V was cut by 7 bases and J by 0 bases, with 22 bases left in between. Germline CDR1 is MNHEY and CDR2 is SMNVEV (reference sequence). The CDR3 region has the DNA TGTGCCAGCATCTTACTATACAGGGTCTCCCACTCCTACAATGAGCAGTTCTTC. Its translation is CASILLYRVSHSYNEQFF.

This clone was found once. The chain recombines TRBV29-1 with TRBJ2-3; 7 nucleotides line up with TRBD2. The germline V gene encodes CDR1 SQVTM and CDR2 ANQGSEA. Trimming removed 1 base from V and 6 bases from J; junction bases left unmatched: 4. This CDR3 is 13 amino acids long. CDR3 bases: TGCAGCGTTGAAGCCCAGGGAGGGGATACGCAGTATTTT. This codes for CSVEAQGGDTQYF.

The rearrangement uses TRBV5-6 and TRBJ2-2; 7 bases align to TRBD1. From germline, CDR1 is SGHDT and CDR2 YYEEEE. V trimming: 1 base; J trimming: 2 bases; junction bases outside the gene matches: 5. The CDR3 is made up of 16 amino acids. The CDR3 spells CASSLLRGRNTGELFF. The CDR3 bases are TGTGCCAGCAGCTTGCTCAGGGGGAGAAACACCGGGGAGCTGTTTTTT.

The CDR3 region has the DNA TGTGCCATCAGTGTATTCGGGACAGGGAACGGCTACACCTTC. Encoded protein: CAISVFGTGNGYTF. The J gene is TRBJ1-2, the V gene TRBV10-3, with TRBD1 matching over 9 bases. Trimming removed 4 bases from V and 8 bases from J; junction bases left unmatched: 8. The CDR3 extends over 14 amino acids. Germline V gene sequence: CDR1 ENHRY, CDR2 SYGVKD.

CDR3 in amino acids: CASSFMGAGGHDYEQYF. The CDR3 coding sequence is TGTGCCAGCAGTTTCATGGGGGCGGGGGGGCATGACTACGAGCAGTACTTC. The chain couples TRBV28 to TRBJ2-7, with 9 bases lining up with TRBD2. The germline gives CDR1 MDHEN, CDR2 SYDVKM. Trimming cost V 3 bases and J 3 bases; bases outside gene matches: 12. There are 17 residues in the CDR3.

V usage is TRBV6-1 and J usage is TRBJ1-1, with TRBD1 matching over 7 bases. The CDR3 totals 14 residues. Germline V gene sequence: CDR1 MNHNS, CDR2 SASEGT. Trimming took 6 bases from V and 0 from J; bases not matched to a gene: 4. CDR3 coding DNA: TGTGCCAGCAGCTACAGGGGTATGAACACTGAAGCTTTCTTT. Protein: CASSYRGMNTEAFF.